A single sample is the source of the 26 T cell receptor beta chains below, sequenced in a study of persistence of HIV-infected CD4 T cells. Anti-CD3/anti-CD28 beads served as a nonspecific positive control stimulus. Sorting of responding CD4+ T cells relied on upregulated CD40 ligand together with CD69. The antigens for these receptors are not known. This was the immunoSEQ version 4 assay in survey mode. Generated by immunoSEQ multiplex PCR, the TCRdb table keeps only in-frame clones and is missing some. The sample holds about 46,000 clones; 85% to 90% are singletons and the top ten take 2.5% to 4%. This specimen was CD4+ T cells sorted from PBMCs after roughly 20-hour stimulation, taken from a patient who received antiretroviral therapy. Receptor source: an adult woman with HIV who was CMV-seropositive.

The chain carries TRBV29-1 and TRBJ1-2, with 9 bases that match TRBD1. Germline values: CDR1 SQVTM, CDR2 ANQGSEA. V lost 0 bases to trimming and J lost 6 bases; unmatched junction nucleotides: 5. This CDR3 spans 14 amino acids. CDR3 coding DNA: TGCAGCGTTGAAGATGGGGACAGGGTACATGGCTACACCTTC. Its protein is CSVEDGDRVHGYTF.

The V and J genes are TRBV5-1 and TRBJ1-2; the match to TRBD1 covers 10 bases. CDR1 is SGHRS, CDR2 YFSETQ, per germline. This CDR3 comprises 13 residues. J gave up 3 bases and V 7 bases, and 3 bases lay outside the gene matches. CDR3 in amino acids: CASSGTGDYGYTF. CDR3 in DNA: TGCGCCAGCTCCGGGACAGGGGACTATGGCTACACCTTC. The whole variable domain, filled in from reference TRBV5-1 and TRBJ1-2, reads KAGVTQTPRYLIKTRGQQVTLSCSPISGHRSVSWYQQTPGQGLQFLFEYFSETQRNKGNFPGRFSGRQFSNSRSEMNVSTLELGDSALYLCASSGTGDYGYTFGSGTRLTVV.

The CDR3 sequence is CATSSQGMNTEAFF. The CDR3 region has the DNA TGTGCCACCAGCAGCCAGGGCATGAACACTGAAGCTTTCTTT. V usage is TRBV15 and J usage is TRBJ1-1; possibly TRBD1 for D (5 bases). Looked up from germline, CDR1 is LNHNV and CDR2 is YYDKDF (reference sequence). V lost 3 bases and J lost 0, with 8 bases in between. The CDR3 extends over 14 amino acids.

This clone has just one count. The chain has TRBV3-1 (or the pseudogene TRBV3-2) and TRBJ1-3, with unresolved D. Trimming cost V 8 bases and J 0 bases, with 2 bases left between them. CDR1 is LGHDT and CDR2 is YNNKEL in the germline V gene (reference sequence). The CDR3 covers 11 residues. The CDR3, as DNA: TGTGCCAGCCACTCTGGAAACACCATATATTTT. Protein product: CASHSGNTIYF.

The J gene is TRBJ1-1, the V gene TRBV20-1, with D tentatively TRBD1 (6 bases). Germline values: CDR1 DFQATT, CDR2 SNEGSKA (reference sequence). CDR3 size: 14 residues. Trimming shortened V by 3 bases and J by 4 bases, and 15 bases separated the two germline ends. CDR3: CSASFPGGLTEAFF. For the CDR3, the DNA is TGCAGTGCTAGTTTCCCGGGGGGCCTCACTGAAGCTTTCTTT.

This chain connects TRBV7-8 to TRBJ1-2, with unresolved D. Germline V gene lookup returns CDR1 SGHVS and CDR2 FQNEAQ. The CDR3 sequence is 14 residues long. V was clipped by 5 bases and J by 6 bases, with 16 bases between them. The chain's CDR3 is CASSPPGQRDGYTF. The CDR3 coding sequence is TGTGCCAGCAGCCCCCCCGGTCAGCGGGATGGCTACACCTTC.

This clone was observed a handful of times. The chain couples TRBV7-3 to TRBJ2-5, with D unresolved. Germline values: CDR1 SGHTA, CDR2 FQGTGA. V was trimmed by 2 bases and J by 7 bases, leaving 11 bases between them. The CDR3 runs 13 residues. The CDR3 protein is CASSLQGPGTQYF. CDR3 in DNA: TGTGCCAGCAGCTTACAAGGCCCCGGGACCCAGTACTTC.

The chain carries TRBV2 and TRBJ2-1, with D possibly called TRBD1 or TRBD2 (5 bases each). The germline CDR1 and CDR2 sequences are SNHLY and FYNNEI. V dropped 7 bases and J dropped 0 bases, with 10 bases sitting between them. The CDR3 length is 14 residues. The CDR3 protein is CASKKGPSYNEQFF. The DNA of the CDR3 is TGTGCCAGCAAAAAGGGACCCTCCTACAATGAGCAGTTCTTC.

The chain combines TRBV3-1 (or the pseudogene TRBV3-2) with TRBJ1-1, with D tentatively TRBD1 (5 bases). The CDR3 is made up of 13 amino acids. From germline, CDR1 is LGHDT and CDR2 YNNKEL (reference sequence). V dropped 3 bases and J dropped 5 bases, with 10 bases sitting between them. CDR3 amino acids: CASSQVEGTEAFF. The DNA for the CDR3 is TGTGCCAGCAGCCAGGTGGAGGGGACTGAAGCTTTCTTT.

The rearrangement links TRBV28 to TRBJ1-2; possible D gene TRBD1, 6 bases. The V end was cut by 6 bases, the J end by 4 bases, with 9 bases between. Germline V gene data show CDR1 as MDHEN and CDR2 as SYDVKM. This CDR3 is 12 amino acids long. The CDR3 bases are TGTGCCAGCAGCCCAGGGGCCTATGGCTACACCTTC. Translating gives CASSPGAYGYTF.

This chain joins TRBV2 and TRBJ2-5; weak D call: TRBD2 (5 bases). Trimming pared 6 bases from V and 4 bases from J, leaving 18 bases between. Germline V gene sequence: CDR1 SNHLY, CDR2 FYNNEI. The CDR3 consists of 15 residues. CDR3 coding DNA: TGTGCCAGCAGCCAACAGACAATGGCGGGAGAGACCCAGTACTTC. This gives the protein CASSQQTMAGETQYF.

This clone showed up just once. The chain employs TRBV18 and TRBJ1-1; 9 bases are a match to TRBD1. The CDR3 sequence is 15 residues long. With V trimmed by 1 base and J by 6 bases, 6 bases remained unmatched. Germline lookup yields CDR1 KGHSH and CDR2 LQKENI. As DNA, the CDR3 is TGTGCCAGCTCACCACGGGGACAGGGAATCGCTGAAGCTTTCTTT. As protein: CASSPRGQGIAEAFF.

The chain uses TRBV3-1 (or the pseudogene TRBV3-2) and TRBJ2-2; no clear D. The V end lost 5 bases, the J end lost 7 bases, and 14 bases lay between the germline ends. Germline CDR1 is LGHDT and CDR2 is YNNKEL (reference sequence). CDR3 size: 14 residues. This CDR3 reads CASSSLNFDGELFF. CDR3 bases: TGTGCCAGCAGCTCACTTAATTTTGACGGGGAGCTGTTTTTT.

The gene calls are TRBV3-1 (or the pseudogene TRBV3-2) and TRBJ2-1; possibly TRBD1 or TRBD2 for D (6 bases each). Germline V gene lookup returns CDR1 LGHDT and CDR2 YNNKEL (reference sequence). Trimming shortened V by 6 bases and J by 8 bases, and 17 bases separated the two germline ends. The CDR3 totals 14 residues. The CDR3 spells CASRPIGGGDEQFF. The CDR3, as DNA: TGTGCCAGCAGGCCTATCGGGGGCGGGGATGAGCAGTTCTTC.

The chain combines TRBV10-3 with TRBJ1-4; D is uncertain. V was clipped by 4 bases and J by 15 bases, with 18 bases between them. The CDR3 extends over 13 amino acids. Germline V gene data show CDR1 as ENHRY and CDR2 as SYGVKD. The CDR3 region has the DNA TGTGCCATCAGTGGAGGACGGGCAGAGCGGGTGTTTTTT. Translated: CAISGGRAERVFF.

In DNA, the CDR3 is TGTGCCAGCAGTTTGGACCGCGGGGGCTACAACGAGCAGTACTTC. The encoded protein is CASSLDRGGYNEQYF. This chain uses TRBV27 with TRBJ2-7, with a possible D match to TRBD2 (7 bases). With 3 bases removed from V and 5 bases from J, the gap between germline ends came to 17 bases. The CDR3 consists of 15 residues. CDR1 MNHEY and CDR2 SMNVEV come from the germline V gene (reference sequence).

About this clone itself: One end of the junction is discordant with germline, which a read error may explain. CDR3 residues: CASREAGVGTDTQYF. The CDR3 region has the DNA TGTGCCAGCAGGGAAGCGGGAGTCGGCACAGATACGCAGTATTTT. The chain uses TRBV2 and TRBJ2-3, with 8 positions matching TRBD2. The CDR3 length is 15 residues. CDR1 is SNHLY and CDR2 is FYNNEI in the germline V gene.

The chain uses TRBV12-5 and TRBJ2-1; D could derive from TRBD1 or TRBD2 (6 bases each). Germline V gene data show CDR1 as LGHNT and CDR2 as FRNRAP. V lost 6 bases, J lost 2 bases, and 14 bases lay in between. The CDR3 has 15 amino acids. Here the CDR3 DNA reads TGTGCTAGTGGCCCCTCTGGGGGGCCCTACAATGAGCAGTTCTTC. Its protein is CASGPSGGPYNEQFF.

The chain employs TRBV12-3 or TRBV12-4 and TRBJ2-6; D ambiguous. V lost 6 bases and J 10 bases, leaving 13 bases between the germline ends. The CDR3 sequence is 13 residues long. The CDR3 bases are TGTGCCAGCAGACCCGTAGGTGGTAACGTCCTGACTTTC. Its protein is CASRPVGGNVLTF.

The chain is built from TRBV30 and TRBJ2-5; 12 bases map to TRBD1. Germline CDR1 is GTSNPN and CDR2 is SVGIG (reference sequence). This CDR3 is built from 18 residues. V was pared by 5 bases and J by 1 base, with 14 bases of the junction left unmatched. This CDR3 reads CAWSTSTRDRGRQETQYF. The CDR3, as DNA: TGTGCCTGGTCCACCTCCACCCGGGACAGGGGGCGCCAAGAGACCCAGTACTTC.

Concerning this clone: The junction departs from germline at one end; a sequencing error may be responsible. The CDR3 sequence: CASSRTGTDTQYF. CDR3 bases: TGTGCCAGCAGCCGGACAGGCACGGATACGCAGTATTTT. The V and J genes are TRBV14 and TRBJ2-3, with 7 bases fitting TRBD1. This CDR3 comprises 13 residues. The germline CDR1 and CDR2 sequences are SGHDN and FVKESK.

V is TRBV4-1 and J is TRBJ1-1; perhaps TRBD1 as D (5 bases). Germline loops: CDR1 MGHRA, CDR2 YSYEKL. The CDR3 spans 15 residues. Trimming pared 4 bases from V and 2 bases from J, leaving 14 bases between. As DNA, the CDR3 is TGCGCCAGCAGCCCCCGGGACCAACGAAACACTGAAGCTTTCTTT. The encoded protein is CASSPRDQRNTEAFF.

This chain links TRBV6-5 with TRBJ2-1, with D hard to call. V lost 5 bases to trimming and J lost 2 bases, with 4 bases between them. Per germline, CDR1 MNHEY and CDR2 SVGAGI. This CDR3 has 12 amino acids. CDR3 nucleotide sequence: TGTGCCAGCAGTCTCCCCTACAATGAGCAGTTCTTC. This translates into CASSLPYNEQFF.

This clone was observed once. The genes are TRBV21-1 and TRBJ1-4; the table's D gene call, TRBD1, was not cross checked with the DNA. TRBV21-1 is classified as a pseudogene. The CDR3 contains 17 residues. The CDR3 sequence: CASSNGGAQATNEKLFF. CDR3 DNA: TGTGCCAGCAGCAATGGGGGCGCTCAGGCAACTAATGAAAAACTGTTTTTT.

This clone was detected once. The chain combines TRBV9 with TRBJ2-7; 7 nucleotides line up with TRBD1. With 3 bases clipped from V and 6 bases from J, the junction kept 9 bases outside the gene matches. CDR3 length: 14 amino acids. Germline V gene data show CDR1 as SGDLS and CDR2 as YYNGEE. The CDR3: CASSGNDRDLEQYF. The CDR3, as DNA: TGTGCCAGCAGCGGGAACGACAGGGACCTCGAGCAGTACTTC.

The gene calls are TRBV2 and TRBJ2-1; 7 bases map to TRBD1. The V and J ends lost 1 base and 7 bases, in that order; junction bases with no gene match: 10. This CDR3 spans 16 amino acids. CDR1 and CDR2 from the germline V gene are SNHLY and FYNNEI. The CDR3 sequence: CASSEVGRGQWNEQFF. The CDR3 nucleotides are TGTGCCAGCAGTGAAGTTGGAAGGGGACAGTGGAATGAGCAGTTCTTC.